The rows below give T cell receptor beta chains drawn from one sample of a study of molecular identifiers for immune sequencing clone quantification. One entry per CDR3 protein, called by TCRdb with MiXCR from the PCR reads. The sample has tens of thousands of distinct CDR3 sequences; roughly 18% are singletons. The sequenced material came from naive CD8+ T cells from blood, with Jurkat cell RNA spiked in. The receptors shown here come from a human donor in good health. Some libraries in this study had Jurkat cell RNA spiked in. CDR3s include the opening cysteine and the closing phenylalanine or tryptophan. D genes are given only for firm matches. Some rows have no size entry. The others give once, few or many, or a class for an expanded clone.

D gene	J gene	clone size	V gene	CDR3 DNA	CDR3 protein
TRBD2	TRBJ2-7	many	TRBV20-1	TGCAGTGCTAGTGGCGGGAGCTCCTACGAGCAGTACTTC	CSASGGSSYEQYF
.	TRBJ2-5	many	TRBV6-5	TGTGCCAGCAGTTACTCGGAGACCCAGTACTTC	CASSYSETQYF
.	TRBJ2-7	many	TRBV4-3	TGCGCCAGCAGCCACACAGGGTCCTACGAGCAGTACTTC	CASSHTGSYEQYF
TRBD2	TRBJ2-7	many	TRBV20-1	TGCAGTGCTAGAGATACTTGGGAGGGCTTGGACGAGCAGTACTTC	CSARDTWEGLDEQYF
.	TRBJ1-5	many	TRBV27	TGTGCCAGCAGTTCCGGCAGGGGAGGAAATCAGCCCCAGCATTTT	CASSSGRGGNQPQHF
.	TRBJ1-1	.	TRBV7-2	TGTGCCAGCATCCTCGGCACTGAAGCTTTCTTT	CASILGTEAFF
.	TRBJ1-6	many	TRBV6-2/TRBV6-3	TGTGCCAGCAGCACATACGGTGATGGACGGCCCCTCCACTTT	CASSTYGDGRPLHF
.	TRBJ2-2	.	TRBV6-5	TGTGCCAGCAGTTATGGCAGGTGGACCGGGGAGCTGTTTTTT	CASSYGRWTGELFF
TRBD1	TRBJ2-7	many	TRBV7-9	TGTGCCAGCAGCCCTGGGGGACAGGGGGCATACGAGCAGTACTTC	CASSPGGQGAYEQYF
TRBD2	TRBJ2-3	.	TRBV11-2	TGTGCCAGCAGCACCCGACTAGCGGGGGCACCAGATACGCAGTATTTT	CASSTRLAGAPDTQYF
.	TRBJ1-2	many	TRBV14	TGTGCCAGCAGCCCCTCCTCGTACGGGATCTACTATGGCTACACCTTC	CASSPSSYGIYYGYTF
TRBD1	TRBJ2-7	many	TRBV9	TGTGCCAGCAGCGGAGGGACAGGGGGCGGCTACGAGCAGTACTTC	CASSGGTGGGYEQYF
.	TRBJ1-3	many	TRBV7-6	TGTGCCAGCAGCTTAGAGCAGGGGAACGGAAACACCATATATTTT	CASSLEQGNGNTIYF
.	TRBJ2-5	few	TRBV20-1	TGCAGTGCCGACCGGCAGGAGCCAGGGTCCCAGTACTTC	CSADRQEPGSQYF
.	TRBJ2-1	many	TRBV5-1	TGCGCCAGCAGCTCCGACATAGGGAGCTCCTACAATGAGCAGTTCTTC	CASSSDIGSSYNEQFF
.	TRBJ1-1	medium-sized	TRBV4-1	TGCGCCAGCAGCCAAACAGGGACAGAAGCTTTCTTT	CASSQTGTEAFF
.	TRBJ2-2	many	TRBV29-1	TGCAGCGTTGTTGGCAGGGATACCGGGGAGCTGTTTTTT	CSVVGRDTGELFF
.	TRBJ1-3	many	TRBV4-1	TGCGCCAGCAGCCAAGTCAACGTGCCGGGAAACACCATATATTTT	CASSQVNVPGNTIYF
.	TRBJ2-2	many	TRBV6-6	TGTGCCAGCAGTTACGACAACACCGGGGAGCTGTTTTTT	CASSYDNTGELFF
TRBD1	TRBJ2-3	many	TRBV6-2/TRBV6-3	TGTGCCAGCAGTTACTCTCTCGTGACAGGGGGCGCAGATACGCAGTATTTT	CASSYSLVTGGADTQYF
TRBD1	TRBJ2-3	many	TRBV6-2/TRBV6-3	TGTGCCAGCAGTCGGACAGGGGGCGGAACAGATACGCAGTATTTT	CASSRTGGGTDTQYF
TRBD1	TRBJ1-1	many	TRBV27	TGTGCCAGCAAGAGAGGGGGCTTAGCTGAAGCTTTCTTT	CASKRGGLAEAFF
TRBD2	TRBJ2-3	many	TRBV29-1	TGCAGCGGACTAGCGGGCACAGATACGCAGTATTTT	CSGLAGTDTQYF
.	TRBJ1-4	many	TRBV5-4	TGTGCCAGCAGCTTAACAGGGTCAACTAATGAAAAACTGTTTTTT	CASSLTGSTNEKLFF